This T cell receptor (beta chain) was recovered during a study of blood T cell repertoires in COVID-19. Assay: immunoSEQ multiplex PCR; the TCRdb copy retains only in-frame clones and omits some. The sample lists 200,000 to 250,000 clones, 80% to 90% seen once, with less than 0.9% in the top ten. Germline CDR1 reads MDHEN; CDR2 reads SYDVKM. V was trimmed by 8 bases and J by 10 bases, leaving 11 bases between them. The CDR3 is 11 residues long. The receptor was isolated from a man aged 50 or older who had been exposed to COVID-19. V usage is TRBV28 and J usage is TRBJ1-4; no clear D gene. Specimen: PBMCs or T cells enriched from blood (not recorded which). The chain's CDR3 is CASGSGGKLFF. The DNA of the CDR3 is TGTGCCAGCGGGTCGGGTGGAAAACTGTTTTTT.